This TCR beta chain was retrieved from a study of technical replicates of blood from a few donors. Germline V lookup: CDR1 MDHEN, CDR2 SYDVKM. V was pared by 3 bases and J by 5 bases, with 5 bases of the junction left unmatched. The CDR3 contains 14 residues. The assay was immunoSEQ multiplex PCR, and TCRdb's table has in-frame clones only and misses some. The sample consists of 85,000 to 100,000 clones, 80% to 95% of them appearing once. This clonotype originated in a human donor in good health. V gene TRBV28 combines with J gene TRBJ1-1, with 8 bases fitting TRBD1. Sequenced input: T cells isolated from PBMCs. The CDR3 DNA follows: TGTGCCAGCAGTTTGACAGGGGCTCGGACTGAAGCTTTCTTT. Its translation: CASSLTGARTEAFF.